A single TCR beta chain is shown here with its context. Its cognate antigen is unknown. This same CDR3 is encoded by further DNA sequences in the sample. Specified treatment: oral pan-JAK inhibitor, 5-10 mg twice daily. Trimming pared 1 base from V and 0 bases from J, leaving 7 bases between. CDR1 is SEHNR, CDR2 FQNEAQ, per germline (reference sequence). The CDR3 consists of 14 residues. The data belong to a study of CD8+ T cells in alopecia areata. Turning to the study itself: A regimen of oral tofacitinib, 5 to 10 mg twice daily, was given to treated patients. Findings of the study overall: Links between baseline CD8+ expansion and response need larger treated cohorts. Elevated clonality characterized lesional scalp relative to normal scalp, particularly in alopecia totalis/universalis. On tofacitinib, scalp and blood still held many of the expanded lesional clones.

Reverse transcribed after extraction, RNA yielded cDNA as the sequencing template. This table comes from immunoSEQ multiplex PCR, and its TCRdb copy is limited to in-frame clones, with some not included. The sample contains approximately 65,000 clones, around 42% of which appear only once. This clonotype originated in a human donor with alopecia areata. Sequencing used CD8+ T cells sorted from blood, obtained around week 36, from a patient treated with tofacitinib. The V call is TRBV7-9, the J call TRBJ2-7, with D maybe TRBD2 (5 bases). CDR3 amino acids: CASSLVGSSYEQYF. CDR3 sequence (DNA): TGTGCCAGCAGCTTAGTAGGGAGCTCCTACGAGCAGTACTTC.